This TCR beta chain was found in a study of technical replicates of blood from a handful of donors. The data were produced by immunoSEQ multiplex PCR, yet TCRdb's version contains in-frame clones alone and is incomplete. Among about 88,000 clones, around 90% were seen once, and the ten largest hold 0.2% to 0.3%. The J segment lost 8 bases and the V segment lost 0 bases, leaving 3 bases of the junction unmatched. The CDR3 runs 14 residues. Germline V gene data show CDR1 as SGHRS and CDR2 as YFSETQ. V is TRBV5-1 and J is TRBJ2-1, with 9 bases identical to TRBD1. Sequenced sample: T cells isolated from PBMCs. The sequence was obtained from a human donor in good health. CDR3 sequence reads: CASSLGDREYEQFF. The CDR3 nucleotides read TGCGCCAGCAGCTTGGGGGACAGGGAGTATGAGCAGTTCTTC.